These 25 T cell receptor beta chains came from one sample sequenced in a study of blood T cells in healthy people across ages. A sample-barcoded 5' primer and a J-beta primer mix were used in a second PCR of roughly 7 to 12 cycles. MiXCR, applied by TCRdb to the 5' RACE reads, yields one record per CDR3 protein. The table lists about 1,500,000 distinct CDR3 sequences, roughly 27% of them singletons. Material: blood. These TCRs come from a woman aged 30 to 39 in good health.

This clonotype was counted between two and nine times. The genes are TRBV29-1 and TRBJ2-7, with 9 bases that match TRBD2. Germline V gene data show CDR1 as SQVTM and CDR2 as ANQGSEA. With V trimmed by 6 bases and J by 7 bases, 19 bases remained unmatched. The CDR3 extends over 16 amino acids. As DNA, the CDR3 is TGCAGCGTCGCCAGGGGAGCGGGGGGTCTATACAATGAGCAGTACTTC. Translation gives CSVARGAGGLYNEQYF.

V gene TRBV12-3 or TRBV12-4 combines with J gene TRBJ1-5, with 9 bases identical to TRBD1. The CDR3 spans 17 residues. Trimming removed 6 bases from V and 3 bases from J; junction bases left unmatched: 12. The CDR3, as DNA: TGTGCCAGCAGCTCAACCCCCGGGACAGGGATCAATCAGCCCCAGCATTTT. Amino acid sequence: CASSSTPGTGINQPQHF.

This clonotype occurred a few times. The J gene is TRBJ2-6, the V gene TRBV4-2, with 12 nucleotides matching TRBD1. Germline CDR1 is LGHNA and CDR2 is YNFKEQ. The V and J ends lost 1 base and 3 bases, in that order; junction bases with no gene match: 10. This CDR3 spans 20 amino acids. DNA of the CDR3: TGTGCCAGCAGCCAAGCCGCCGGGACAGGGGGCTCGATTGGGGCCAACGTCCTGACTTTC. This translates into CASSQAAGTGGSIGANVLTF.

In this sample, this clonotype turned up a few times. The rearrangement joins TRBV12-5 to TRBJ1-2; 9 positions match TRBD1. Germline CDR1 and CDR2: LGHNT and FRNRAP. The CDR3 runs to 14 residues. J was trimmed by 7 bases and V by 6 bases; bases with no gene match: 9. This CDR3 reads CASGSTGGATGYTF. The DNA of the CDR3 is TGTGCTAGTGGGAGTACAGGGGGCGCGACTGGCTACACCTTC.

This clonotype was recorded many times. This chain uses TRBV25-1 with TRBJ2-7; TRBD1 matches at 8 bases. Per germline, CDR1 MGHDK and CDR2 SYGVNS. This CDR3 has 14 residues. J lost 3 bases, V lost 3 bases, and 4 bases had no gene match. The CDR3 loop reads CASSEGGQVYEQYF. CDR3 bases: TGTGCCAGCAGTGAGGGGGGACAGGTCTACGAGCAGTACTTC.

The V gene is TRBV18, the J gene TRBJ2-1; D remains unclear. V lost 4 bases and J 6 bases, leaving 13 bases between the germline ends. Germline values: CDR1 KGHSH, CDR2 LQKENI. The CDR3 loop spans 14 amino acids. The CDR3 loop reads CASSLENTANEQFF. CDR3 DNA sequence: TGTGCCAGCTCACTAGAGAACACGGCCAATGAGCAGTTCTTC.

This clonotype was observed once. The rearrangement links TRBV25-1 to TRBJ1-1; 11 positions agree with TRBD1. J gave up 8 bases and V 0 bases, and 2 bases lay outside the gene matches. CDR3 length equals 14 residues. CDR1 and CDR2 from the germline V gene are MGHDK and SYGVNS. CDR3 nucleotides: TGTGCCAGCAGTGAATATGGACAGGGGGCGGAAGCTTTCTTT. This codes for CASSEYGQGAEAFF. Filled out from reference TRBV25-1 and TRBJ1-1, the complete variable domain reads EADIYQTPRYLVIGTGKKITLECSQTMGHDKMYWYQQDPGMELHLIHYSYGVNSTEKGDLSSESTVSRIRTEHFPLTLESARPSHTSQYLCASSEYGQGAEAFFGQGTRLTVV.

This clonotype occurred a few times. V is TRBV6-4 and J is TRBJ2-1; either TRBD1 or TRBD2 may supply D (6 bases each). The CDR3 is 14 amino acids. CDR1 is MRHNA, CDR2 SNTAGT, per germline. V was trimmed by 5 bases and J by 2 bases, leaving 10 bases between them. CDR3 in DNA: TGTGCCAGCAGTCCGGAGGGGGCCTACAATGAGCAGTTCTTC. Amino acid sequence: CASSPEGAYNEQFF.

This clonotype was counted many times. Mismatch with germline at one junction end may stem from a read error. This chain uses TRBV4-3 with TRBJ2-7; 12 bases are shared with TRBD2. Germline lookup yields CDR1 LGHNA and CDR2 YSLEER. The CDR3 covers 15 residues. CDR3 DNA sequence: TGTGCCAGCAGCCAAGGACTAGCGGGACCCTACGAGCAGTACTTC. Protein: CASSQGLAGPYEQYF.

The rearrangement links TRBV20-1 to TRBJ1-4, with a tentative D call TRBD1 (6 bases). Trimming removed 0 bases at V and 4 bases at J, with 12 bases between. The CDR3 has 15 amino acids. Germline values: CDR1 DFQATT, CDR2 SNEGSKA (reference sequence). The CDR3 protein is CSAREIGGFNEKLFF. In DNA, the CDR3 is TGCAGTGCTAGAGAGATTGGGGGCTTTAATGAAAAACTGTTTTTT.

This clonotype came up a few times. The chain combines TRBV12-3 or TRBV12-4 with TRBJ1-2; D perhaps matches TRBD1 (6 bases). This CDR3 comprises 14 residues. The germline V and J ends were trimmed by 6 bases and 4 bases, with 15 bases remaining between them. The CDR3 sequence is CASSLQGKVYGYTF. The CDR3, as DNA: TGTGCCAGCAGCCTACAGGGAAAGGTCTATGGCTACACCTTC.

In the case of this clonotype: A single base separates this from a much larger clone, so it may be a read error. The chain recombines TRBV5-5 with TRBJ2-1; maybe TRBD1 (5 bases). Germline CDR1 SGHKS, CDR2 YYEKEE (reference sequence). This CDR3 is built from 15 residues. CDR3 DNA sequence: TGTACCAGCAGCTATGTGGGGCGACCCTACAATGAGCAGTTCTTC. This translates into CTSSYVGRPYNEQFF.

This clonotype was detected a few times. V is TRBV6-1 and J is TRBJ1-5, with unresolved D. The CDR3 is 15 residues long. Trimming removed 6 bases from V and 4 bases from J, with 16 bases in between. Germline lookup yields CDR1 MNHNS and CDR2 SASEGT. CDR3 sequence: CASSEQEQVNQPQHF. CDR3 sequence (DNA): TGTGCCAGCAGCGAACAAGAGCAGGTGAATCAGCCCCAGCATTTT.

This clonotype was counted a few times. J is TRBJ1-4 and V is TRBV5-1; TRBD1 might be the D (6 bases). Germline-derived CDR1 and CDR2 are SGHRS and YFSETQ. Trimming pared 0 bases from V and 6 bases from J, leaving 9 bases between. The CDR3 is 14 residues long. The CDR3 region has the DNA TGCGCCAGCAGCTTGGACAGGGCGGATGAAAAACTGTTTTTT. The encoded protein is CASSLDRADEKLFF.

There are a few counts of this clonotype. The chain recombines TRBV3-1 with TRBJ2-5; 9 bases align to TRBD2. Germline V gene lookup returns CDR1 LGHDT and CDR2 YNNKEL (reference sequence). Losses at the gene ends were 1 base for V and 2 bases for J; bases not matched to a gene: 8. The CDR3 has 17 residues. The CDR3 sequence is CASSQGLASGAQETQYF. In nucleotides, the CDR3 is TGTGCCAGCAGCCAAGGTCTCGCTAGCGGGGCGCAAGAGACCCAGTACTTC.

The V and J genes are TRBV29-1 and TRBJ2-7; D unclear. The germline gives CDR1 SQVTM, CDR2 ANQGSEA. With 0 bases removed from V and 7 bases from J, the gap between germline ends came to 22 bases. The CDR3 covers 16 residues. CDR3: CSVEDPGIPPYNEQYF. The CDR3 DNA is TGCAGCGTTGAAGATCCTGGAATACCCCCTTACAATGAGCAGTACTTC.

V gene TRBV5-1 combines with J gene TRBJ2-7; D is unclear. The CDR3 runs 14 residues. V lost 0 bases, J lost 5 bases, and 12 bases lay in between. Germline CDR1 is SGHRS and CDR2 is YFSETQ. DNA of the CDR3: TGCGCCAGCAGCTTGGGGGCAGGTCTGGACGAGCAGTACTTC. This encodes CASSLGAGLDEQYF.

This sequence joins TRBV10-3 and TRBJ1-1; the D gene is possibly TRBD1 (5 bases). Germline V gene lookup returns CDR1 ENHRY and CDR2 SYGVKD. CDR3 length equals 14 residues. The V end lost 3 bases, the J end lost 1 base, and 9 bases lay between the germline ends. The CDR3 DNA reads as TGTGCCATCAGTGAAGGGGTAGGGAACACTGAAGCTTTCTTT. Translated: CAISEGVGNTEAFF.

The sample holds a few counts of this clonotype. The chain employs TRBV19 and TRBJ1-6, with D perhaps TRBD1 (6 bases). CDR1 and CDR2 (germline): LNHDA, SQIVND (reference sequence). Deletions cut 5 bases from V and 9 bases from J, with 20 bases between. The CDR3 totals 16 residues. The CDR3 is CASSGTRDRPSSPLHF. The CDR3 DNA follows: TGTGCCAGTAGTGGTACCCGAGACAGGCCCTCTTCACCCCTCCACTTT.

This clonotype has just a few counts. The chain links TRBV7-9 to TRBJ2-7, with D maybe TRBD2 (5 bases). The CDR3 length is 12 residues. Germline V gives CDR1 SEHNR, CDR2 FQNEAQ (reference sequence). Trimming shortened V by 1 base and J by 9 bases, and 10 bases separated the two germline ends. The CDR3 DNA follows: TGTGCCAGCAGCTTAGACGGCGCGGGGCAGTACTTC. Protein: CASSLDGAGQYF.

Concerning this clonotype itself: A much more abundant neighbour one base away suggests this may be a read error. This chain joins TRBV12-3 or TRBV12-4 and TRBJ2-1; possibly TRBD1 for D (6 bases). The CDR3 is 14 residues long. V was shortened by 3 bases and J by 13 bases, with 19 bases between the two germline ends. DNA of the CDR3: TGTGCCAGCAGTTTTAGGCAGGGGCAAGAGACCCAGTTCTTC. Translation: CASSFRQGQETQFF.

The genes are TRBV10-3 and TRBJ2-3; tentative D call: TRBD1 (7 bases). CDR3 length equals 16 residues. Germline values: CDR1 ENHRY, CDR2 SYGVKD. The ends were cut back, 8 bases at V and 0 bases at J, with 18 bases in the middle. The CDR3 region has the DNA TGTGCCATCGGGTCCAGGGGGGATCTTAGCACAGATACGCAGTATTTT. Translated, it gives CAIGSRGDLSTDTQYF.

This clonotype was detected many times. CDR3 in amino acids: CASGTQTDQETQYF. CDR3 sequence (DNA): TGTGCTAGTGGCACCCAGACAGACCAAGAGACCCAGTACTTC. This rearrangement joins TRBV12-5 to TRBJ2-5; the D gene is possibly TRBD1 (5 bases). Germline lookup yields CDR1 LGHNT and CDR2 FRNRAP. Trimming removed 6 bases from V and 0 bases from J, with 11 bases in between. The CDR3 covers 14 residues.

The chain links TRBV20-1 to TRBJ2-7; the match to TRBD2 covers 7 bases. Germline V gene sequence: CDR1 DFQATT, CDR2 SNEGSKA (reference sequence). The CDR3 runs 10 residues. The CDR3 sequence is CSWDYGVQYF. CDR3 DNA: TGCAGCTGGGACTATGGCGTGCAGTACTTC.

This chain joins TRBV7-3 and TRBJ2-2, with D perhaps matching TRBD1 or TRBD2 (5 bases each). The CDR3 consists of 16 residues. V lost 1 base and J 7 bases, leaving 16 bases between the germline ends. The germline gives CDR1 SGHTA, CDR2 FQGTGA. CDR3 loop: CASSLRGDQSGGELFF. The CDR3 bases are TGTGCCAGCAGCTTAAGAGGGGACCAAAGTGGCGGGGAGCTGTTTTTT. The variable domain in full, completed from reference TRBV7-3 and TRBJ2-2, reads GAGVSQTPSNKVTEKGKYVELRCDPISGHTALYWYRQSLGQGPEFLIYFQGTGAADDSGLPNDRFFAVRPEGSVSTLKIQRTERGDSAVYLCASSLRGDQSGGELFFGEGSRLTVL.